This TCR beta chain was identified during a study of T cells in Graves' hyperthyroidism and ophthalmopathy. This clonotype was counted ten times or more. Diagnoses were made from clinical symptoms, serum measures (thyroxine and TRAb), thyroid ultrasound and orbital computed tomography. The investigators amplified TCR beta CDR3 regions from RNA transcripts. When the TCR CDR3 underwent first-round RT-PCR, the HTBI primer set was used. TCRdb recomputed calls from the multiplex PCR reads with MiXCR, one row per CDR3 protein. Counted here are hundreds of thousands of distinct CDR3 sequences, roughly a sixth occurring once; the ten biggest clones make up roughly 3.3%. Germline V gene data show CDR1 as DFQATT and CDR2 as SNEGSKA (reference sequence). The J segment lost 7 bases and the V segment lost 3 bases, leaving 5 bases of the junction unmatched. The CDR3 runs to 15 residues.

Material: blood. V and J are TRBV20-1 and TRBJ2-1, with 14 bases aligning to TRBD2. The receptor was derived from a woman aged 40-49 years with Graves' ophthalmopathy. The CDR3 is CSARTSGGAPNEQFF. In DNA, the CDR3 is TGCAGTGCTAGGACTAGCGGGGGGGCTCCTAATGAGCAGTTCTTC.